Below, 9 T cell receptor beta chains from the same sample are listed, as sequenced in a study of CD8 T cells in Susac syndrome. RNA totalling about 0.5 to 1 ug underwent reverse transcription with random hexamers. TCRdb ran MiXCR on the immunoSEQ multiplex PCR reads and lists one entry per CDR3 protein. Counted here are 55,000 to 85,000 distinct CDR3 sequences, 96% occurring once; the ten biggest clones make up 0.11%. Sequenced sample: CD4+ T cells from PBMCs. These receptors originate from a human donor with multiple sclerosis.

The rearrangement links TRBV7-3 to TRBJ2-7, with 9 bases lining up with TRBD1. V was pared by 5 bases and J by 1 base, with 9 bases of the junction left unmatched. This CDR3 has 16 residues. Germline V CDR1 and CDR2: SGHTA, FQGTGA. DNA for the CDR3: TGTGCCAGCAGCCTGGAACCGGGACAGGGATCCTACGAGCAGTACTTC. Its protein is CASSLEPGQGSYEQYF.

The chain combines TRBV30 with TRBJ2-7, with a tentative D call TRBD1 (6 bases). Germline CDR1 GTSNPN, CDR2 SVGIG (reference sequence). V was shortened by 4 bases and J by 5 bases, with 15 bases between the two germline ends. The CDR3 extends over 13 amino acids. The CDR3 spells CAWNRDIVDEQYF. DNA for the CDR3: TGTGCCTGGAACCGGGACATTGTCGACGAGCAGTACTTC.

The chain joins TRBV5-1 to TRBJ2-5; the D gene could be TRBD1 or TRBD2 (5 bases each). From germline, CDR1 is SGHRS and CDR2 YFSETQ. The ends were cut back, 4 bases at V and 2 bases at J, with 12 bases in the middle. The CDR3 totals 14 residues. Here the CDR3 DNA reads TGCGCCAGCAGCATCCGGGACGGGCAAGAGACCCAGTACTTC. It codes for CASSIRDGQETQYF. The full variable domain, with the rest looked up from reference TRBV5-1 and TRBJ2-5, is KAGVTQTPRYLIKTRGQQVTLSCSPISGHRSVSWYQQTPGQGLQFLFEYFSETQRNKGNFPGRFSGRQFSNSRSEMNVSTLELGDSALYLCASSIRDGQETQYFGPGTRLLVL.

This chain uses TRBV29-1 with TRBJ1-2; 8 bases line up with TRBD1. The CDR3 consists of 13 residues. The junction had 16 bases not matched to a gene; V was cut back by 6 bases and J by 13 bases. Germline V gene sequence: CDR1 SQVTM, CDR2 ANQGSEA. The DNA for the CDR3 is TGCAGCGTGGAGGACAGGGATATATGCTGCTGCACCTTC. It specifies CSVEDRDICCCTF.

The chain has TRBV9 and TRBJ2-5; 8 bases map to TRBD1. This CDR3 has 16 amino acids. The germline V gene has CDR1 SGDLS and CDR2 YYNGEE. V gave up 2 bases and J gave up 3 bases; unmatched junction bases: 9. CDR3 region: CASSVGQGTIEETQYF. As DNA, the CDR3 is TGTGCCAGCAGCGTCGGACAGGGAACTATCGAAGAGACCCAGTACTTC.

The chain is built from TRBV5-1 and TRBJ1-1, with a weak D call TRBD1 (5 bases). CDR1 and CDR2 (germline): SGHRS, YFSETQ. The CDR3 runs to 13 residues. The V end was cut by 3 bases, the J end by 3 bases, with 9 bases between. The CDR3 DNA is TGCGCCAGCAGCTCGGGGGTGGACACTGAAGCTTTCTTT. Its translation is CASSSGVDTEAFF. Full variable domain (outside the CDR3, taken from reference TRBV5-1 and TRBJ1-1): KAGVTQTPRYLIKTRGQQVTLSCSPISGHRSVSWYQQTPGQGLQFLFEYFSETQRNKGNFPGRFSGRQFSNSRSEMNVSTLELGDSALYLCASSSGVDTEAFFGQGTRLTVV.

The rearrangement links TRBV5-1 to TRBJ2-7; D may be TRBD2 (6 bases). V was trimmed by 4 bases and J by 5 bases, leaving 16 bases between them. Per the germline V gene, CDR1 is SGHRS and CDR2 is YFSETQ. This CDR3 region has 14 residues. For the CDR3, the DNA is TGCGCCAGCAGCATATACTCCGGGACTGACGAGCAGTACTTC. It specifies CASSIYSGTDEQYF.

CDR3 DNA: TGTGCCAGCAGCTTCGGACAGGGGGGGAATTCACCCCTCCACTTT. Its protein product is CASSFGQGGNSPLHF. The rearrangement uses TRBV5-6 and TRBJ1-6; 10 bases agree with TRBD1. The germline V gene encodes CDR1 SGHDT and CDR2 YYEEEE. The V gene end was trimmed by 2 bases and the J gene end by 7 bases; junction bases not matched to a gene: 3. The CDR3 sequence is 15 residues long.

The genes are TRBV27 and TRBJ2-7; perhaps D is TRBD1 or TRBD2 (5 bases each). Trimming removed 4 bases at V and 7 bases at J, with 14 bases between. CDR3 length: 13 amino acids. CDR1 is MNHEY, CDR2 SMNVEV, per germline (reference sequence). The CDR3 is CASSWTREREQYF. The CDR3 DNA is TGTGCCAGCAGTTGGACAAGGGAGAGGGAGCAGTACTTC.